Sequencing of this T cell receptor beta chain was carried out in a study of CXCR3-negative and CXCR3-positive naive CD8 T cells. In regard to this clonotype: Antigen unknown.

Study results and caveats: More hydrophobic TRB CDR3s were found in CXCR3-positive naive cells than in CXCR3-negative naive cells. Both naive subsets had comparably high diversity; memory CD8+ cells much lower.

CD45RO-CCR7+CD27+CD95- marked naive CD8+ T cells. The CDR3 runs to 13 residues. The TRB libraries of cDNA were built by UMI-labeled 5' RACE. Reprocessing the 5' RACE reads, TCRdb reports a single entry for every CDR3 protein and omits DNA. This sample lists over 100,000 distinct CDR3 sequences; its ten largest clones have around 0.38%. This receptor was taken from a human donor in good health. Some clones in this sample may be carry-over from other donors' samples. The sample consisted of naive CXCR3+ CD8+ T cells from blood. As to subset: CD45RO-CCR7+CD27+CD95- naive CD8+ T cells expressing CXCR3 (TNR3+). The rearrangement uses TRBV12-3 or TRBV12-4 and TRBJ2-2; TCRdb's D call, TRBD1, is unchecked because there is no DNA. This CDR3 is CAIWDRVNRELFF.